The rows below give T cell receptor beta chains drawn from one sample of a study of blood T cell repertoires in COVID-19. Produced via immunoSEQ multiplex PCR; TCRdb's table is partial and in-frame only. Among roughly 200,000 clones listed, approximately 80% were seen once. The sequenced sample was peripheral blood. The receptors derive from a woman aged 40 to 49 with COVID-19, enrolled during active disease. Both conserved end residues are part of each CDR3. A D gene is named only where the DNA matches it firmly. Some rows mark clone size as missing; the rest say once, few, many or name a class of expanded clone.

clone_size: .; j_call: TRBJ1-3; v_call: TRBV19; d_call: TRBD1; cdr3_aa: CASTGTGEWNTIYF; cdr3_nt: TGTGCCAGTACCGGGACAGGGGAGTGGAACACCATATATTTT
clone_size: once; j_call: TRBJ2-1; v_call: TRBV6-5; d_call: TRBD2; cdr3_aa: CASTPAGTTYNEQFF; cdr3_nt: TGTGCCAGCACCCCCGCGGGGACTACCTACAATGAGCAGTTCTTC
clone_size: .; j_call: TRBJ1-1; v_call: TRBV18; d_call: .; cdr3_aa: CASSPVAGRTRTEAFF; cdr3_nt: TGTGCCAGCTCACCAGTGGCAGGGAGGACCCGGACTGAAGCTTTCTTT
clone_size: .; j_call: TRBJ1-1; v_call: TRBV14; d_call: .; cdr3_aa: CASSHQENTEAFF; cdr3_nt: TGTGCCAGCAGCCACCAGGAGAACACTGAAGCTTTCTTT
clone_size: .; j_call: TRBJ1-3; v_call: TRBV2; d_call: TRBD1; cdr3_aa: CASRTGAGNTIYF; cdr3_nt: TGTGCCAGCAGGACAGGGGCTGGAAACACCATATATTTT
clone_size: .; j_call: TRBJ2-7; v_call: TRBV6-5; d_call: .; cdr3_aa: CASRRDGLYEQYF; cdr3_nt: TGTGCCAGCAGACGGGATGGGCTCTACGAGCAGTACTTC
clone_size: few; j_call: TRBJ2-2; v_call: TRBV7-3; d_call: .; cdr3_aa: CASSDGGRELFF; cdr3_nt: TGTGCCAGCAGCGACGGGGGTCGGGAGCTGTTTTTT
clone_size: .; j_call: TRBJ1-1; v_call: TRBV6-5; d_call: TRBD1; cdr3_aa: CASRDSGTGIYEAFF; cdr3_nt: TGTGCCAGCAGGGACTCCGGGACAGGGATTTATGAAGCTTTCTTT
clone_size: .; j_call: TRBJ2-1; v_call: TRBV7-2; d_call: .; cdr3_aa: CASSLKAGSYNEQFF; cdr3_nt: TGTGCCAGCAGCTTAAAAGCCGGTTCCTACAATGAGCAGTTCTTC
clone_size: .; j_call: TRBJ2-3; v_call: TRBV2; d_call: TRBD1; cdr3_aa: CASPRWDRDTDTQYF; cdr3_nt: TGTGCCAGCCCACGTTGGGACAGGGACACAGATACGCAGTATTTT